This T cell receptor beta chain was found in a study of type 1 regulatory T cells. Study overall: T-allo10 is an in vitro-generated, Tr1-enriched CD4 T cell product specific for alloantigen.

Germline V gene sequence: CDR1 SGHTA, CDR2 FQGNSA. The CDR3 is 15 residues long. Trimming took 2 bases from V and 6 from J, leaving 13 bases between them. TCRdb reprocessed the reads with MiXCR, giving one entry per CDR3 protein. Here the sample spans 80,000 to 100,000 distinct CDR3 sequences, roughly 30% being singletons. This clonotype came up a few times. The sample was CD4+ T cells, either the whole sample or a sorted fraction (not recorded which). The V call is TRBV7-2, the J call TRBJ2-2; D not certain. This TCR came from a human donor in good health. The chain's CDR3 is CASSLSVARPGELFF. As DNA, the CDR3 is TGTGCCAGCAGCTTATCAGTAGCTAGACCCGGGGAGCTGTTTTTT. The complete variable domain, with remaining parts taken from reference TRBV7-2 and TRBJ2-2, reads GAGVSQSPSNKVTEKGKDVELRCDPISGHTALYWYRQSLGQGLEFLIYFQGNSAPDKSGLPSDRFSAERTGGSVSTLTIQRTQQEDSAVYLCASSLSVARPGELFFGEGSRLTVL.